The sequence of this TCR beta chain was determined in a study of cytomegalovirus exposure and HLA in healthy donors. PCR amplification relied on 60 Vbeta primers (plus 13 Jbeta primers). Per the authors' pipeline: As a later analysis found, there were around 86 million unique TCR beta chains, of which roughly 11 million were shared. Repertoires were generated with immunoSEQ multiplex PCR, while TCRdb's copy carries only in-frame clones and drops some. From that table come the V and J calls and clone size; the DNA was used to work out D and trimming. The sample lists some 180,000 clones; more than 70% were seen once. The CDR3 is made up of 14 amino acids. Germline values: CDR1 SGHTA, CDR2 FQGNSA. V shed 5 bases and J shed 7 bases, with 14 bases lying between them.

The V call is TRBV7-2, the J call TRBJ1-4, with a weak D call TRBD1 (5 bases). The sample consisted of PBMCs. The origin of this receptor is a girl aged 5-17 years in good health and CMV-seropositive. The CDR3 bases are TGTGCCAGCAGCCCCTGGGCAGGGCCTGAAAAACTGTTTTTT. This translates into CASSPWAGPEKLFF. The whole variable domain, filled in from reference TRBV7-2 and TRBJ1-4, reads GAGVSQSPSNKVTEKGKDVELRCDPISGHTALYWYRQSLGQGLEFLIYFQGNSAPDKSGLPSDRFSAERTGGSVSTLTIQRTQQEDSAVYLCASSPWAGPEKLFFGSGTQLSVL.